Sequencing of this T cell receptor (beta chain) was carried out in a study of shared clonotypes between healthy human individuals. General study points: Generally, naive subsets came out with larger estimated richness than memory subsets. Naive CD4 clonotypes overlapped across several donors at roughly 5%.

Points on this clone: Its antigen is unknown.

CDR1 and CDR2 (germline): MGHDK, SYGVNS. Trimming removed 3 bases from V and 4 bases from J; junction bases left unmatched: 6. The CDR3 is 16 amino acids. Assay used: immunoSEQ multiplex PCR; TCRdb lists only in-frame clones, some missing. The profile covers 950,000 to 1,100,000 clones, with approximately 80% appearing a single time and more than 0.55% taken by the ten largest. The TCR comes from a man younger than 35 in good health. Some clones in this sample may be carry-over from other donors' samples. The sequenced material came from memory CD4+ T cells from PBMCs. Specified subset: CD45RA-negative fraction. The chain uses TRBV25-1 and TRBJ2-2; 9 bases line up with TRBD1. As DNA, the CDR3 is TGTGCCAGCAGTGACCACAGGGGGCTGGGCACCGGGGAGCTGTTTTTT. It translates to CASSDHRGLGTGELFF.